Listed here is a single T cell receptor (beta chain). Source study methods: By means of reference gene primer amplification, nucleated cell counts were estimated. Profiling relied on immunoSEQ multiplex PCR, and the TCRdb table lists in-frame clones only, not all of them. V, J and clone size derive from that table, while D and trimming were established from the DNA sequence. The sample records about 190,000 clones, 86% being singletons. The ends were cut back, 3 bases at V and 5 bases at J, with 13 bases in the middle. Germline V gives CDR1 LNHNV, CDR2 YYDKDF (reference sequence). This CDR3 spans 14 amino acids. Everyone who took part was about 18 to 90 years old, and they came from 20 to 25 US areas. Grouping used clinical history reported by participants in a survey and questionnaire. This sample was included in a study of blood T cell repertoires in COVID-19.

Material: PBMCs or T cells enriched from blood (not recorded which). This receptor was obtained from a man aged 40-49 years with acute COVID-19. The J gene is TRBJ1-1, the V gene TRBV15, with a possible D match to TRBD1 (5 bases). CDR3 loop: CATSSPADMTEAFF. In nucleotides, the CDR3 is TGTGCCACCAGCAGCCCCGCGGACATGACTGAAGCTTTCTTT.